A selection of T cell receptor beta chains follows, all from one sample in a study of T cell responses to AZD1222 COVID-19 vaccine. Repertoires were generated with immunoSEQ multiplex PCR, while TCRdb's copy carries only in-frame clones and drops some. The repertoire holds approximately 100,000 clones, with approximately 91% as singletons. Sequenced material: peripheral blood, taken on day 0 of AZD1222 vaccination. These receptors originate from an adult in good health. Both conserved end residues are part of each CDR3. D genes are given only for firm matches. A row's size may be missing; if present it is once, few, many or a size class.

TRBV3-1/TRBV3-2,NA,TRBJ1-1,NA,CASSQGPVGLPSSEAFF,TGTGCCAGCAGCCAGGGGCCTGTAGGACTCCCTTCTAGTGAAGCTTTCTTT
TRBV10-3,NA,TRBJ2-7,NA,CAILNSGSNEQYF,TGTGCCATACTTAACTCGGGGTCCAACGAGCAGTACTTC
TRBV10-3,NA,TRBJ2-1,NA,CAISSPAGPYNEQFF,TGTGCCATCAGTTCCCCCGCAGGTCCCTACAATGAGCAGTTCTTC
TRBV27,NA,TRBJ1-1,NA,CASSSLGTEAFF,TGTGCCAGCAGTTCCCTAGGGACTGAAGCTTTCTTT
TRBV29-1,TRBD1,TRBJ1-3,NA,CSVNTGASGNTIYF,TGCAGCGTTAACACAGGGGCTTCTGGAAACACCATATATTTT
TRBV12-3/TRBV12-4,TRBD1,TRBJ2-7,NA,CASSQGQGVEQYF,TGTGCCAGCAGTCAGGGACAGGGGGTCGAGCAGTACTTC
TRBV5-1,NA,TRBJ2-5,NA,CASSLGGRETQYF,TGCGCCAGCAGCCTTGGAGGGAGGGAGACCCAGTACTTC
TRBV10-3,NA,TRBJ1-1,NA,CAISESGINTEAFF,TGTGCCATCAGTGAGTCCGGGATTAACACTGAAGCTTTCTTT
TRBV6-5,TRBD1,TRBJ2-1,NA,CASSYHPGQGGYEQFF,TGTGCCAGCAGTTACCACCCGGGACAGGGGGGCTATGAGCAGTTCTTC
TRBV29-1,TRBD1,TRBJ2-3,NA,CSAEGTGGTDTQYF,TGCAGCGCCGAAGGGACAGGGGGCACAGATACGCAGTATTTT
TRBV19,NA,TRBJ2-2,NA,CASSHRQTGELFF,TGTGCCAGTAGTCACCGACAGACCGGGGAGCTGTTTTTT
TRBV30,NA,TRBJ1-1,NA,CAFLLSIEAFF,TGTGCCTTCCTCCTATCCATTGAAGCTTTCTTT
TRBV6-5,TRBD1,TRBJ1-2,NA,CASSYSWTGLYGYTF,TGTGCCAGCAGTTACTCGTGGACAGGCCTCTATGGCTACACCTTC
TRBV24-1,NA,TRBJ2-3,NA,CATSGSRGQTYSTDTQYF,TGTGCCACCAGTGGTTCCCGGGGACAAACCTATAGTACAGATACGCAGTATTTT
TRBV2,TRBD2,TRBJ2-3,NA,CASSAGLAGADTQYF,TGTGCCAGCAGTGCCGGACTAGCGGGAGCAGATACGCAGTATTTT
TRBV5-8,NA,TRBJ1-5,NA,CASSLNRPPHPQHF,TGTGCCAGCAGCTTAAACAGGCCTCCCCATCCCCAGCATTTT
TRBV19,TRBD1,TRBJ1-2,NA,CASSTRTGVNYGYTF,TGTGCCAGTAGTACCAGGACAGGCGTAAACTATGGCTACACCTTC
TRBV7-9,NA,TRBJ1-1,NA,CASSLEELNTEAFF,TGTGCCAGCAGCTTAGAGGAGCTGAACACTGAAGCTTTCTTT
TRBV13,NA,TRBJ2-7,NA,CASSSRPESYEQYF,TGTGCCAGCAGCTCACGACCCGAGTCCTACGAGCAGTACTTC
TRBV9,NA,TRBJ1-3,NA,CASSVGPEKDTIYF,TGTGCCAGCAGCGTAGGACCAGAGAAGGACACCATATATTTT
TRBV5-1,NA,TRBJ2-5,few,CASSPGPQETQYF,TGCGCCAGCAGCCCCGGACCCCAAGAGACCCAGTACTTC
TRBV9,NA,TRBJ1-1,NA,CASSVDLRGGGAFF,TGTGCCAGCAGCGTAGATTTGAGGGGAGGTGGAGCTTTCTTT
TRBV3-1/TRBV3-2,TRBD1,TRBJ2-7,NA,CASSRWTGGNEQYF,TGTGCCAGCAGCCGGTGGACAGGAGGCAACGAGCAGTACTTC
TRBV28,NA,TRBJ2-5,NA,CASRGLGETQYF,TGTGCCAGCAGAGGCTTGGGGGAGACCCAGTACTTC
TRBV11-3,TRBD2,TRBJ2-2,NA,CASSLVSSGAYTGELFF,TGTGCCAGCAGCTTAGTCTCTAGCGGGGCATACACCGGGGAGCTGTTTTTT
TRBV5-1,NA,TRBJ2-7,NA,CASSSRTVDYEQYF,TGCGCCAGCAGCTCACGGACGGTCGACTACGAGCAGTACTTC
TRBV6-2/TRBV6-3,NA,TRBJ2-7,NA,CASSYWGYSYEQYF,TGTGCCAGCAGTTACTGGGGATACTCCTACGAGCAGTACTTC
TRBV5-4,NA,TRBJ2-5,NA,CASSLAEGRPQYF,TGTGCCAGCAGCTTGGCCGAAGGGCGGCCCCAGTACTTC
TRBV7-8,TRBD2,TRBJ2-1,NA,CASSLAGLAGEQFF,TGTGCCAGCAGCTTAGCGGGACTAGCAGGGGAGCAGTTCTTC
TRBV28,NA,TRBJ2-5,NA,CASSLDARVVKTQYF,TGTGCCAGCAGTTTAGATGCCAGGGTTGTGAAGACCCAGTACTTC
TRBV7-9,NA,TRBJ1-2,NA,CASSYPSPGYTF,TGTGCCAGCAGCTACCCTTCGCCAGGCTACACCTTC
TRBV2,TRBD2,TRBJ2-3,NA,CASSEGLASTDTQYF,TGTGCCAGCAGTGAGGGACTAGCTAGCACAGATACGCAGTATTTT
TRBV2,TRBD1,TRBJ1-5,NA,CASSLDRGPSSQPQHF,TGTGCCAGCAGTCTGGACAGGGGACCTTCCAGTCAGCCCCAGCATTTT
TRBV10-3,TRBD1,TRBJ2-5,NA,CAISDGTGARVEQETQYF,TGTGCCATCAGTGACGGGACAGGGGCCCGCGTGGAGCAAGAGACCCAGTACTTC
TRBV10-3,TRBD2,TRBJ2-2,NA,CATLAGGPYTDPTGELFF,TGTGCCACTTTAGCGGGAGGGCCTTACACAGATCCTACCGGGGAGCTGTTTTTT
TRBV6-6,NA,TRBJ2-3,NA,CAANDKPYPDTQYF,TGTGCCGCCAATGACAAACCGTACCCAGATACGCAGTATTTT